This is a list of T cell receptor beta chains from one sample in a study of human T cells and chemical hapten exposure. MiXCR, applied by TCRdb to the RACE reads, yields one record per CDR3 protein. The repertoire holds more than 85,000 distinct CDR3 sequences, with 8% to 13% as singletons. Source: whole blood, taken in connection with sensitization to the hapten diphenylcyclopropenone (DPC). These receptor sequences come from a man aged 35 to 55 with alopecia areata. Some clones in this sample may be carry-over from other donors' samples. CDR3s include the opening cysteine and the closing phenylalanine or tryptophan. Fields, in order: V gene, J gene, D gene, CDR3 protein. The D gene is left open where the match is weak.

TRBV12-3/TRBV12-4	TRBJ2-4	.	CASSLVMGNSNIQYF
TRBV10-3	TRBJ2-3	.	CAITSAEDSSTDTQYF
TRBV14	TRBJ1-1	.	CASSRLGMNTEAFF
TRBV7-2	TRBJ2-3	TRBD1	CASSRQGNTQYF
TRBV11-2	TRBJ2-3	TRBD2	CASSSLREDTDTQYF
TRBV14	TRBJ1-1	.	CASSQQGNTEAFF
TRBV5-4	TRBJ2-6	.	CASSSDRNVLTF
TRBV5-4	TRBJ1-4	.	CASSLEGYNEKLFF
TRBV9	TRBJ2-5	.	CASSVGPLERETQYF
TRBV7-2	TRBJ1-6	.	CASSLFPYRPQKSSYNSPLHF
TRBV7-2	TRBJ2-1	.	CASSQSSYNEQFF
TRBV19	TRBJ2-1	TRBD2	CASRAPSGTPYNEQFF
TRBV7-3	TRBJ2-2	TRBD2	CASSPWTSGRGPGELFF
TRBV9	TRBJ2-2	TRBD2	CASSVSGSDGELFF
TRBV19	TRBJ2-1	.	CASSDWRIDEQFF
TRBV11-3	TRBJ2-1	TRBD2	CASSLRLAGGGYNEQFF
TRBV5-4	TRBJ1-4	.	CASSLDATNEKLFF
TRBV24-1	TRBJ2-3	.	CATSDSTLTTTDTQYF
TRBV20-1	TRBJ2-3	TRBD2	CSASRTSSDTQYF
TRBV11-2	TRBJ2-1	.	CASSFGLSNEQFF
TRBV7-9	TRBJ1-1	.	CASSLVPRGTTFF
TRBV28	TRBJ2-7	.	CASIGLLSYEQYF
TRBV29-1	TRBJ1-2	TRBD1	CSVGGQGPGYTF
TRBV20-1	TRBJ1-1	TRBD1	CSARNTGVSVTKAFF
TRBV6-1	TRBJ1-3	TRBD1	CASILFGQGAPGNTIYF
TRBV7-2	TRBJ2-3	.	CASSFRFTQYF
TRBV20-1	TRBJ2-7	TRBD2	CSARDLAGRDAYEQYF
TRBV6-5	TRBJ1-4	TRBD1	CASRTGQGSNEKLFF
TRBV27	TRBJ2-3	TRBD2	CASSFIGLAGSTDTQYF
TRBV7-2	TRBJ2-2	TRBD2	CASSLGTRGTGELFF
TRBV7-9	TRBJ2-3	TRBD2	CASSLAPLRRERRDTQYF
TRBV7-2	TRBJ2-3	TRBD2	CASSLPQGREATDTQYF
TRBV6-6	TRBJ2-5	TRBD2	CASSYDAGLAGRNF
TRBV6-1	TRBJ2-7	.	CASSDSWTTGAGEQYF
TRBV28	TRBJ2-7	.	CASSFEGEGYEQYF
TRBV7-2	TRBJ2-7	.	CASSLIAGPDEQYF
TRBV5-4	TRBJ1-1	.	CASSLKGLRTEAFF
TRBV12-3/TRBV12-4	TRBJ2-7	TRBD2	CASSPSGRVGINEQYF
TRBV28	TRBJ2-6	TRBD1	CASSFPTGGDASSGANVLTF
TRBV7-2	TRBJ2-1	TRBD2	CASSLDSGSYNEQFF